The clone carrying this T cell receptor beta chain was seen repeatedly, ten times or more. The CDR3 sequence is 13 residues long. Deletions cut 1 base from V and 4 bases from J, with 8 bases between. The germline V gene encodes CDR1 DFQATT and CDR2 SNEGSKA (reference sequence). Researchers turned away patients with other autoimmune diseases, uncontrolled infections, pregnancy or lactation. PBMCs were density-gradient isolated from approximately 10 ml fresh blood. RNA transcripts provided the template for amplifying TCR beta CDR3 regions. Following a first-round RT-PCR that used HTBI primers, a second-round multiplex PCR was carried out. A single record per CDR3 protein comes from TCRdb applying MiXCR to the multiplex PCR reads. The sample shows hundreds of thousands of distinct CDR3 sequences, roughly two fifths of them seen only once. The data stem from a study of Graves' ophthalmopathy and Graves' hyperthyroidism.

This clonotype was sampled from an adult man with Graves' ophthalmopathy. Source material: peripheral blood. The chain recombines TRBV20-1 with TRBJ1-5; D might be TRBD1 (5 bases). CDR3 DNA: TGCAGTGCTAGAGGGGGGGGGAATCAGCCCCAGCATTTT. Translated: CSARGGGNQPQHF.